These 5 T cell receptor beta chains came from one sample sequenced in a study of shared clonotypes between healthy human individuals. The table came from immunoSEQ multiplex PCR; TCRdb's copy has only in-frame clones and leaves some out. The sample holds 550,000 to 850,000 clones, 74% seen once. Sequenced input: memory CD4+ T cells sorted from blood. Subset meaning: CD45RA-negative fraction. Receptor source: a woman in her thirties in good health.

The chain links TRBV19 to TRBJ2-7; the D is unclear. CDR1 LNHDA and CDR2 SQIVND come from the germline V gene (reference sequence). The CDR3 is made up of 14 amino acids. The ends were cut back, 3 bases at V and 0 bases at J, with 9 bases in the middle. The CDR3 DNA reads as TGTGCCAGTAGTATTACTTCCTACTCCTACGAGCAGTACTTC. It is translated as CASSITSYSYEQYF. The entire variable domain, with the rest obtained from reference TRBV19 and TRBJ2-7, is as follows: DGGITQSPKYLFRKEGQNVTLSCEQNLNHDAMYWYRQDPGQGLRLIYYSQIVNDFQKGDIAEGYSVSREKKESFPLTVTSAQKNPTAFYLCASSITSYSYEQYFGPGTRLTVT.

This rearrangement joins TRBV4-1 to TRBJ2-4; 9 bases agree with TRBD2. Trimming at V came to 2 bases and at J to 0 bases, leaving 11 bases not matched to a gene. The CDR3 consists of 19 residues. Per germline, CDR1 MGHRA and CDR2 YSYEKL. The CDR3 DNA is TGCGCCAGCAGCCAAAATTTAGCGGGGGAGGGTTTAGCCAAAAACATTCAGTACTTC. As protein: CASSQNLAGEGLAKNIQYF.

The V and J genes are TRBV7-9 and TRBJ2-7; D unclear. CDR3 length equals 14 residues. Trimming removed 7 bases at V and 5 bases at J, with 18 bases between. Germline CDR1 is SEHNR and CDR2 is FQNEAQ (reference sequence). The CDR3 loop reads CASTPSRGAHEQYF. The CDR3 DNA reads TGTGCCAGCACCCCTAGTCGCGGAGCACACGAGCAGTACTTC.

V usage is TRBV5-1 and J usage is TRBJ2-7, with 11 bases that match TRBD2. CDR1 SGHRS and CDR2 YFSETQ come from the germline V gene. Trimming at V came to 4 bases and at J to 3 bases, leaving 6 bases not matched to a gene. The CDR3 is 15 residues long. CDR3 bases: TGCGCCAGCAGCGGACTGACTAGCGGGAACTACGAGCAGTACTTC. This codes for CASSGLTSGNYEQYF. The variable domain in full, with the rest retrieved from reference TRBV5-1 and TRBJ2-7, is KAGVTQTPRYLIKTRGQQVTLSCSPISGHRSVSWYQQTPGQGLQFLFEYFSETQRNKGNFPGRFSGRQFSNSRSEMNVSTLELGDSALYLCASSGLTSGNYEQYFGPGTRLTVT.

CDR3 in DNA: TGTGCCAGCAGCTTAGGCGGCTACTCTGGAAACACCATATATTTT. Protein sequence: CASSLGGYSGNTIYF. V gene TRBV7-9 combines with J gene TRBJ1-3; D call uncertain. Trimming shortened V by 1 base and J by 0 bases, and 7 bases separated the two germline ends. CDR3 length: 15 residues. Germline CDR1 and CDR2: SEHNR and FQNEAQ (reference sequence).